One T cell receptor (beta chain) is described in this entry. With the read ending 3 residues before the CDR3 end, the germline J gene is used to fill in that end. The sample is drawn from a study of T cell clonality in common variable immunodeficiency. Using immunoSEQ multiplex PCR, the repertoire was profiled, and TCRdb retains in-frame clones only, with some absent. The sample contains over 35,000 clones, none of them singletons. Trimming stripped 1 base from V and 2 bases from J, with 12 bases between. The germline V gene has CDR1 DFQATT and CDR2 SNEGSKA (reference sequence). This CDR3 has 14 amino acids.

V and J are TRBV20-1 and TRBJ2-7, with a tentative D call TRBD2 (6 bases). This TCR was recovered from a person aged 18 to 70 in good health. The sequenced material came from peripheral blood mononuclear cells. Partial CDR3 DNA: TGCAGTGCTAGAGGGGGGGAACGACCCTACGAG. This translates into CSARGGERPYE. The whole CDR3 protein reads CSARGGERPYEQYF.